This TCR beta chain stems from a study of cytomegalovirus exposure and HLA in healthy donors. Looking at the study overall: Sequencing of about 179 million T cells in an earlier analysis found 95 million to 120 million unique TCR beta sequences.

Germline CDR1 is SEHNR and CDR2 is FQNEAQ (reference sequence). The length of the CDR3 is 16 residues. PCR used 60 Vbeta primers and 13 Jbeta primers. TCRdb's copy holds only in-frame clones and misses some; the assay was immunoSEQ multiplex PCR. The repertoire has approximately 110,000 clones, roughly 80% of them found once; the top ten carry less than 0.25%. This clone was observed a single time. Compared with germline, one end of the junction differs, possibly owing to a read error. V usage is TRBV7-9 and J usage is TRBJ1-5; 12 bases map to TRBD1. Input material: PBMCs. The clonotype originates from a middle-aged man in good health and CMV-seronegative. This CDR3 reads CSSSDQGQGANQPQHF. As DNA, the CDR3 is TGTTCCAGCAGCGACCAGGGACAGGGGGCCAACCAGCCCCAGCATTTT.